Below are 15 T cell receptor beta chains sequenced from a single sample in a study of glioma-infiltrating T cells after dendritic cell vaccination. Time point indicated: after dendritic cell vaccination, including at tumor progression/relapse. The repertoire was sequenced with immunoSEQ multiplex PCR; TCRdb's copy has only in-frame clones and lacks some. The repertoire holds 85,000 to 100,000 clones, more than 80% seen once, with roughly 2.1% in the top ten. The material was blood, obtained after dendritic cell vaccination. Receptor source: a human donor with glioblastoma.

The rearrangement joins TRBV5-6 to TRBJ1-4; D unclear. The germline V gene encodes CDR1 SGHDT and CDR2 YYEEEE. Trimming shortened V by 5 bases and J by 0 bases, and 8 bases separated the two germline ends. There are 14 residues in the CDR3. The CDR3 loop is CASSQVATNEKLFF. CDR3 in DNA: TGTGCCAGCAGTCAGGTTGCAACTAATGAAAAACTGTTTTTT.

This clone has only a few counts. This sequence joins TRBV5-1 and TRBJ2-7; 7 nucleotides agree with TRBD2. CDR3 length: 16 amino acids. Germline-derived CDR1 and CDR2 are SGHRS and YFSETQ. V was clipped by 5 bases and J by 6 bases; unmatched bases: 17. The CDR3 DNA is TGCGCCAGCAGGCCCCTGACTAGCACGACGTTGAGCGAGCAGTACTTC. Amino acids: CASRPLTSTTLSEQYF. Looking up the rest from reference TRBV5-1 and TRBJ2-7 gives the full variable domain: KAGVTQTPRYLIKTRGQQVTLSCSPISGHRSVSWYQQTPGQGLQFLFEYFSETQRNKGNFPGRFSGRQFSNSRSEMNVSTLELGDSALYLCASRPLTSTTLSEQYFGPGTRLTVT.

The rearrangement joins TRBV5-1 to TRBJ2-5; no clear D gene. Near its end, the DNA agrees better with TRBJ2-7, so the J call may be wrong. Germline values: CDR1 SGHRS, CDR2 YFSETQ. The CDR3 has 14 residues. This CDR3 is CASSLEAVSYEQYF. The CDR3 nucleotides are TGCGCCAGCAGCTTGGAGGCGGTCTCCTACGAGCAGTACTTC.

V gene TRBV10-3 combines with J gene TRBJ2-5; 7 positions match TRBD2. There are 15 residues in the CDR3. Per germline, CDR1 ENHRY and CDR2 SYGVKD. V was clipped by 5 bases and J by 5 bases; unmatched bases: 11. For the CDR3, the DNA is TGTGCCATCAGTTCCTTAGGAGCGGGAAAGGAGACCCAGTACTTC. Encoded protein: CAISSLGAGKETQYF.

V gene TRBV6-1 combines with J gene TRBJ1-3; TRBD1 agrees at 7 bases. There are 14 residues in the CDR3. CDR1 MNHNS and CDR2 SASEGT come from the germline V gene. The junction had 6 bases not matched to a gene; V was cut back by 8 bases and J by 2 bases. The CDR3 sequence is CASGRDRAGNTIYF. Here the CDR3 DNA reads TGTGCCAGCGGACGAGACAGGGCTGGAAACACCATATATTTT.

The chain combines TRBV6-1 with TRBJ2-7; D might be TRBD1 (5 bases). The CDR3 spans 15 residues. Trimming cost V 1 base and J 3 bases, with 13 bases left between them. The V gene's germline CDR1 is MNHNS and CDR2 SASEGT. As DNA, the CDR3 is TGTGCCAGCAGTGAAGTCACTGGGGCCAGCTACGAGCAGTACGTC. It yields the protein CASSEVTGASYEQYV.

This sequence joins TRBV29-1 and TRBJ2-1; the D gene is possibly TRBD2 (5 bases). The V gene lost 6 bases and the J gene lost 9 bases, with 21 bases spanning the gap. Germline values: CDR1 SQVTM, CDR2 ANQGSEA. The CDR3 has 14 residues. The CDR3 coding sequence is TGCAGCGTGACTACAAGCGGTAGATATGGTGAGCAGTTCTTC. This translates into CSVTTSGRYGEQFF.

The chain combines TRBV5-4 with TRBJ1-1; D is ambiguous. Germline V lookup: CDR1 SGHNT, CDR2 YYREEE (reference sequence). The V end lost 2 bases, the J end lost 5 bases, and 13 bases lay between the germline ends. The length of the CDR3 is 14 residues. The CDR3 is CASSLEEGRTEAFF. The CDR3 nucleotides are TGTGCCAGCAGCTTAGAAGAAGGGAGGACTGAAGCTTTCTTT.

The rearrangement links TRBV5-1 to TRBJ2-1, with 10 bases matching TRBD2. Germline CDR1 reads SGHRS; CDR2 reads YFSETQ. The junction had 7 bases not matched to a gene; V was cut back by 3 bases and J by 10 bases. CDR3 length: 14 residues. The CDR3 bases are TGCGCCAGCAGCTGGAGCGGGGGGGCAGGGGAGCAGTTCTTC. It codes for CASSWSGGAGEQFF.

The chain combines TRBV5-1 with TRBJ1-6, with 7 bases matching TRBD1. V shed 0 bases and J 1 base; nucleotides not matched to a gene: 4. From germline, CDR1 is SGHRS and CDR2 YFSETQ. There are 17 residues in the CDR3. The CDR3: CASSLEPGQSYNSPLHF. CDR3 nucleotides: TGCGCCAGCAGCTTGGAACCGGGACAGTCCTATAATTCACCCCTCCACTTT.

This chain connects TRBV19 to TRBJ1-4, with D possibly being TRBD1 (5 bases). The CDR3 totals 14 residues. The germline V gene has CDR1 LNHDA and CDR2 SQIVND (reference sequence). The V end was cut by 6 bases, the J end by 4 bases, with 12 bases between. The CDR3 protein is CASSTDSVNEKLFF. The CDR3 DNA reads TGTGCCAGTAGCACCGACAGTGTTAATGAAAAACTGTTTTTT.

This chain links TRBV11-2 with TRBJ2-2; D call uncertain. With 1 base removed from V and 5 bases from J, the gap between germline ends came to 8 bases. The CDR3 covers 14 residues. From germline, CDR1 is SGHAT and CDR2 FQNNGV. CDR3 DNA: TGTGCCAGCAGCTTAGGGCCACGAACCGGGGAGCTGTTTTTT. Its protein product is CASSLGPRTGELFF.

This sequence joins TRBV7-8 and TRBJ1-5; D is perhaps TRBD1 (5 bases). There are 14 residues in the CDR3. Germline V gene data show CDR1 as SGHVS and CDR2 as FQNEAQ. V was trimmed by 1 base and J by 4 bases, leaving 8 bases between them. For the CDR3, the DNA is TGTGCCAGCAGCTTAGTTCGGGGGAATCAGCCCCAGCATTTT. It codes for CASSLVRGNQPQHF.

The rearrangement joins TRBV2 to TRBJ2-1, with 7 bases fitting TRBD2. CDR3 length equals 14 residues. After removal of 7 bases from V and 6 bases from J, the junction contained 9 bases not matched to a gene. Germline lookup yields CDR1 SNHLY and CDR2 FYNNEI. This CDR3 reads CASTGLVAGNEQFF. The CDR3 coding sequence is TGTGCCAGCACCGGACTAGTGGCGGGCAATGAGCAGTTCTTC. Full variable domain (rest looked up from reference TRBV2 and TRBJ2-1): EPEVTQTPSHQVTQMGQEVILRCVPISNHLYFYWYRQILGQKVEFLVSFYNNEISEKSEIFDDQFSVERPDGSNFTLKIRSTKLEDSAMYFCASTGLVAGNEQFFGPGTRLTVL.

The CDR3 region is CSAQGGGQPQHF. The CDR3 bases are TGCAGCGCCCAGGGGGGAGGTCAGCCCCAGCATTTT. The rearrangement links TRBV29-1 to TRBJ1-5; 7 positions match TRBD1. The trim removed 7 bases at V and 6 bases at J, leaving 6 bases unmatched. Germline lookup yields CDR1 SQVTM and CDR2 ANQGSEA. The CDR3 is 12 residues long.